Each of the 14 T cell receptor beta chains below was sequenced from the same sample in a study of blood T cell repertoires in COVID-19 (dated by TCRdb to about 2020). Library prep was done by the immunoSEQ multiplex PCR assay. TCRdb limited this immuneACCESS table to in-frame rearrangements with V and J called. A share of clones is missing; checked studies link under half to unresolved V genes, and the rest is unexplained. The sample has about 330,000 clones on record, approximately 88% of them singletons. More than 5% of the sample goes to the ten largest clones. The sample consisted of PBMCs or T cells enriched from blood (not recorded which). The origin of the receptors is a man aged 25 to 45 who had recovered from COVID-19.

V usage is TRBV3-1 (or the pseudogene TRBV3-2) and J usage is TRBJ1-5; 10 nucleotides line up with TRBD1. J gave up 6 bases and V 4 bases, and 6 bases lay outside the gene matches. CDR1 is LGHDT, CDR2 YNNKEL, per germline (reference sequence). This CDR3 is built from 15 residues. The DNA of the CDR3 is TGTGCCAGCAGCCCGAGACAGGGGGCCCGTCAGCCCCAGCATTTT. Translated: CASSPRQGARQPQHF.

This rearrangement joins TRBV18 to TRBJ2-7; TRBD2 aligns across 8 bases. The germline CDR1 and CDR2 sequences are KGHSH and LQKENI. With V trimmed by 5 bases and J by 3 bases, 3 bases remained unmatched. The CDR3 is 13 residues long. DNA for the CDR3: TGTGCCAGCTCAGAGGGACTAGGCTACGAGCAGTACTTC. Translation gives CASSEGLGYEQYF.

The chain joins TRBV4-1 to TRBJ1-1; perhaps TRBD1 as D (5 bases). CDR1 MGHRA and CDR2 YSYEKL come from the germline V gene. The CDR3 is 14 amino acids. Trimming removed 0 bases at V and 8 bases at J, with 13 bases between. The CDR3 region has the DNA TGCGCCAGCAGCCAAGAAAATACCCGGGGGGAAGCTTTCTTT. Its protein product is CASSQENTRGEAFF.

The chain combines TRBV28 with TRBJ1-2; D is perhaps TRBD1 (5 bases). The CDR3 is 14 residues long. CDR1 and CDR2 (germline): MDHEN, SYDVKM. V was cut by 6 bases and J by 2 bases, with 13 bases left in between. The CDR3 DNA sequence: TGTGCCAGCAGCCTACCACAGGAAAACTATGGCTACACCTTC. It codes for CASSLPQENYGYTF.

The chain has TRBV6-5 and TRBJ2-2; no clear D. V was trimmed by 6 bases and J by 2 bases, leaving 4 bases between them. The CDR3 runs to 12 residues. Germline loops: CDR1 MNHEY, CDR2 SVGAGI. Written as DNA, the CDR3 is TGTGCCAGCAGCCATAACACCGGGGAGCTGTTTTTT. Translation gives CASSHNTGELFF.

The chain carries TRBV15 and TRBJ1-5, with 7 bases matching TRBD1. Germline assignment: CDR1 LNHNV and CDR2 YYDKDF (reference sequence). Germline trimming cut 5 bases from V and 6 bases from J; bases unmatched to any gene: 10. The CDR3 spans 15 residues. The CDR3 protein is CATSPNRGEGQPQHF. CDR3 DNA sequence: TGTGCCACCAGCCCAAACAGGGGTGAAGGTCAGCCCCAGCATTTT.

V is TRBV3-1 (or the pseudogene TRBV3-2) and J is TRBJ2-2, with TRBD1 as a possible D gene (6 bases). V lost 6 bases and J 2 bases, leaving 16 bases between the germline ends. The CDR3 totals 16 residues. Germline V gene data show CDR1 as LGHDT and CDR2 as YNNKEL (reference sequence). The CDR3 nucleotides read TGTGCCAGCAGGGACTGGACAGTCCAAAACACCGGGGAGCTGTTTTTT. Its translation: CASRDWTVQNTGELFF.

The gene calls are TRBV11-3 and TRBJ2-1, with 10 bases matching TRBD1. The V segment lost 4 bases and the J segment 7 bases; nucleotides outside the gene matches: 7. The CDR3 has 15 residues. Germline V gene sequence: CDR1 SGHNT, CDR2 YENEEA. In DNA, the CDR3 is TGTGCCAGCAGCTCGGGACAGGGGACTGAGAATGAGCAGTTCTTC. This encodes CASSSGQGTENEQFF.

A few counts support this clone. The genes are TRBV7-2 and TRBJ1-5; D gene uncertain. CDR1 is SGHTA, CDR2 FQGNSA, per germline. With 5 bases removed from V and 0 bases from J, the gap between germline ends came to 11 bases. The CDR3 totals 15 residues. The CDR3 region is CASSRRLNSNQPQHF. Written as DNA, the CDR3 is TGTGCCAGCAGCCGCAGATTAAATAGCAATCAGCCCCAGCATTTT.

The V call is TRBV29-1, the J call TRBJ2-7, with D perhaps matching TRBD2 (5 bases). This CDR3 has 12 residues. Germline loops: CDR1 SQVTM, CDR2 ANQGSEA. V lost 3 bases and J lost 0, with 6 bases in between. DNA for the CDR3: TGCAGCGTTGAGGGGAGCTCCTACGAGCAGTACTTC. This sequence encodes CSVEGSSYEQYF.

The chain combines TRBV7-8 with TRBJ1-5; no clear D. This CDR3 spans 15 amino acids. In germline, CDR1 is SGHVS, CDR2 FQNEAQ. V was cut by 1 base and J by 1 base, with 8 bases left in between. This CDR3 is CASSLGAGSNQPQHF. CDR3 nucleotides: TGTGCCAGCAGCTTAGGGGCGGGGAGCAATCAGCCCCAGCATTTT.

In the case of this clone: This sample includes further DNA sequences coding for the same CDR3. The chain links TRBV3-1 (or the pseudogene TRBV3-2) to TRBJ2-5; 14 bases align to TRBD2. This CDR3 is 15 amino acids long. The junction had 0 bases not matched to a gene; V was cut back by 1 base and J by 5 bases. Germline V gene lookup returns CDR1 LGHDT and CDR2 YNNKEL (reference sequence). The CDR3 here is CASSQGLAGGETQYF. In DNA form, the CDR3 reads TGTGCCAGCAGCCAAGGACTAGCGGGGGGGGAGACCCAGTACTTC.

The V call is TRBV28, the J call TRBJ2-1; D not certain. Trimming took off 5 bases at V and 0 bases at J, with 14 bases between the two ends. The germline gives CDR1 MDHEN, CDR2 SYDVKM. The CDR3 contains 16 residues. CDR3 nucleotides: TGTGCCAGCAGTCCTCTCGCGTCTAGCTCCTACAATGAGCAGTTCTTC. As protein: CASSPLASSSYNEQFF.

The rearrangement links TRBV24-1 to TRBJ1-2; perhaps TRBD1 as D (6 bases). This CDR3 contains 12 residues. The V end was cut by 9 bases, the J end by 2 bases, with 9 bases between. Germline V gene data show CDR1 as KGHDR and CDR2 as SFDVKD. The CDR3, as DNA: TGTGCCACCCAGCAGGGGAACTATGGCTACACCTTC. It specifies CATQQGNYGYTF.